This TCR beta chain was identified during a study of cytomegalovirus exposure and HLA in healthy donors. Study-level points and caveats: Among TCR beta chains, those listed as cytomegalovirus-associated numbered fewer than 200. While the bulk of TCR sequences proved rare, some public TCRs turned up in many donors. Presence/absence analyses assumed roughly uniform sequencing depth across donors, which may not hold.

In regard to this clone: What it binds is not known.

Germline V CDR1 and CDR2: LNHNV, YYDKDF (reference sequence). V shed 4 bases, J shed 2 bases, and the junction held 8 bases outside the gene matches. The CDR3 covers 15 residues. PCR was performed using 60 Vbeta and 13 Jbeta primers. Here immunoSEQ multiplex PCR was the method, and the copy in TCRdb shows in-frame clones only, minus some. The sample consists of fewer than 200,000 clones, about three quarters of them appearing once. The chain is built from TRBV15 and TRBJ2-7, with 7 bases matching TRBD1. The sequencing sample was made of PBMCs. The source of this sequence is a woman aged 25 to 45 in good health and CMV-seronegative. The CDR3 DNA is TGTGCCACCAGCAAAATAACAGGGGTCACCTACGAGCAGTACTTC. It encodes CATSKITGVTYEQYF.